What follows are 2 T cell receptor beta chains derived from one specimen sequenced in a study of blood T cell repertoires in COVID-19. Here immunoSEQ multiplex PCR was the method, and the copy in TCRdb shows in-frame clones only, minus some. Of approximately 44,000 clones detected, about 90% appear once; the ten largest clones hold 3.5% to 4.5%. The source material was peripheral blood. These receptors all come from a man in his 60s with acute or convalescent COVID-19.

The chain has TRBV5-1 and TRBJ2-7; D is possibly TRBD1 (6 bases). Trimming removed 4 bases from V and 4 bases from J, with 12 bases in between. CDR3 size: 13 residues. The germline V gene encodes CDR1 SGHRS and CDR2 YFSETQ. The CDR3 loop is CASSEGTPYEQYF. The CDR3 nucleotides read TGCGCCAGCAGCGAAGGGACACCGTACGAGCAGTACTTC.

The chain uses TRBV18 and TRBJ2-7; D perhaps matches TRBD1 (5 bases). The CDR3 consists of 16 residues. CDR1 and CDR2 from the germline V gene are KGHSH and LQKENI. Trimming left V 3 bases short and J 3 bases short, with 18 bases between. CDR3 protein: CASSPVPATTGYEQYF. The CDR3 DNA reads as TGTGCCAGCTCACCGGTACCAGCCACAACAGGCTACGAGCAGTACTTC.